This TCR beta chain was recovered during a study of T-cell memory formation after mild COVID-19. Germline V gives CDR1 KGHDR, CDR2 SFDVKD. Trimming took 3 bases from V and 6 from J, leaving 13 bases between them. This CDR3 region has 15 residues. A single record per CDR3 protein comes from TCRdb applying MiXCR to the 5' RACE reads. The table lists 130,000 to 150,000 distinct CDR3 sequences, 15% to 20% of them singletons. In this sample, this clonotype turned up a few times. Its target is unknown. Overall study results and limits: CD4+ contracting clones were found mainly in CM and EM, and CD8+ ones in EMRA. Cross-reactive memory apparently joined, as some responding clones appeared in pre-infection memory.

Sequencing was performed on PBMCs or a T cell subset sorted from them (not recorded which). The receptor was derived from an adult woman who had mild COVID-19 (a few samples of this study predate the infection). Cell type and time point are not known. The J gene is TRBJ2-2, the V gene TRBV24-1; D is perhaps TRBD1 (6 bases). CDR3 nucleotide sequence: TGTGCCACCAGTGATCGTGACAGGCCCGCCGGGGAGCTGTTTTTT. Protein sequence: CATSDRDRPAGELFF.